This TCR beta chain was recovered during a study of blood T cell repertoires in COVID-19. Study as a whole: Acute-phase and convalescent COVID-19 samples originated in the United States, Italy and Spain.

The study drew participants aged about 18 to 90 years from around 24 US areas. Cohort allocation depended upon clinical history that participants reported. Libraries were prepared by immunoSEQ multiplex PCR; TCRdb keeps only in-frame clonotypes and omits some of them. There are about 260,000 clones in the sample; 88% occur only once, and 2.5% to 3.5% lies in the top ten. J lost 0 bases, V lost 4 bases, and 3 bases had no gene match. The CDR3 covers 14 residues. Germline lookup yields CDR1 SGHRS and CDR2 YFSETQ. This chain links TRBV5-1 with TRBJ2-7; TRBD2 matches at 8 bases. This clonotype originated in a woman in her thirties or forties who had been exposed to COVID-19. Sequencing was performed on PBMCs or T cells enriched from blood (not recorded which). The CDR3 spells CASSGGGNSYEQYF. The CDR3 bases are TGCGCCAGCAGCGGCGGGGGGAACTCCTACGAGCAGTACTTC.